This T cell receptor (beta chain) is from a study of OX40 agonist ivuxolimab in advanced cancers. Across the study: The dose of intravenous ivuxolimab that patients received every 2 weeks ranged from 0.01 to 10 mg/kg. Partial responses were recorded for three patients, including one with hepatocellular carcinoma and two with cutaneous melanoma. Overall study findings and caveats: More expanded clones were found, on average, in CD8+ than in CD4+ T cells.

The ends lost 3 bases at V and 7 bases at J; junction bases unmatched: 12. Germline V gene data show CDR1 as SGHNT and CDR2 as YENEEA. The CDR3 contains 16 residues. Remarks on this clone: The antigen remains unidentified.

Sequencing was performed with immunoSEQ multiplex PCR; in TCRdb, only in-frame clones are kept and a portion is missing. This sample has approximately 67,000 clones, with approximately 93% found just once. This chain links TRBV11-3 with TRBJ2-1, with 7 bases matching TRBD2. This clonotype was sampled from an adult with an advanced solid tumor such as melanoma, head and neck, liver or kidney cancer. The source was CD4+ or CD8+ T cells sorted from blood, collected in a trial of the OX40 agonist ivuxolimab. CDR3 region: CASSLYTLGGVNEQFF. CDR3 nucleotides: TGTGCCAGCAGCTTGTACACCTTGGGGGGGGTAAATGAGCAGTTCTTC.